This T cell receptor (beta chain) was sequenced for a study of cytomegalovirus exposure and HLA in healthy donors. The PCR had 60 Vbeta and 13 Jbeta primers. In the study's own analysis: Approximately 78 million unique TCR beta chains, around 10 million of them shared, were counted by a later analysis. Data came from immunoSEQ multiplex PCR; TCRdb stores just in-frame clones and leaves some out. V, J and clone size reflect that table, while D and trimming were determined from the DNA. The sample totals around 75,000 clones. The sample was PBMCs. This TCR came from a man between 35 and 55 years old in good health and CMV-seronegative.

CDR3 sequence: CASSYSGQRTYGYTF. DNA of the CDR3: TGTGCCAGCAGTTACTCGGGACAGCGAACCTATGGCTACACCTTC. The genes are TRBV6-5 and TRBJ1-2; 7 nucleotides line up with TRBD1. Germline CDR1 and CDR2: MNHEY and SVGAGI. There are 15 residues in the CDR3. The V segment lost 0 bases and the J segment 4 bases; nucleotides outside the gene matches: 5.